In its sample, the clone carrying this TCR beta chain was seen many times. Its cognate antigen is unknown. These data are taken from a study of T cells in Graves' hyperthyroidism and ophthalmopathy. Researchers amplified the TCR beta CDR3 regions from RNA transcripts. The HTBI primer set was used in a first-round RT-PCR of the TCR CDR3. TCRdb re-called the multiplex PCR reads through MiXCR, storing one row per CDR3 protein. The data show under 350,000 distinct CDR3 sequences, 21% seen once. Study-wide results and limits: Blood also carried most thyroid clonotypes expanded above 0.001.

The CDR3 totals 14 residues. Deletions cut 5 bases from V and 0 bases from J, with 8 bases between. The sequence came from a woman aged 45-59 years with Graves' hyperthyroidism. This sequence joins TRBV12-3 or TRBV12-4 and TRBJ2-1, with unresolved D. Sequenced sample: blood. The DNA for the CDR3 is TGTGCCAGCAGTCCTAGTAGCTCCTACAATGAGCAGTTCTTC. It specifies CASSPSSSYNEQFF.